Listed here are 2 T cell receptor beta chains from one sample, sequenced in a study of blood T cells in healthy people across ages. A second about 6 to 12 cycle PCR used barcoded and J-beta primers. TCRdb itself ran the 5' RACE reads through MiXCR, one entry per CDR3 protein. The table shows approximately 800,000 distinct CDR3 sequences, with around 36% occurring only once. Sequencing was performed on blood. These receptors originate from a man aged 18 to 30 in good health.

In its sample, this clonotype was seen a few times. The V call is TRBV12-3 or TRBV12-4, the J call TRBJ2-1; D is uncertain. Trimming removed 5 bases from V and 5 bases from J, with 7 bases in between. This CDR3 is 12 amino acids long. The CDR3 DNA is TGTGCCAGCAGTACCCCAGACAATGAGCAGTTCTTC. Translated: CASSTPDNEQFF.

This sequence joins TRBV12-3 or TRBV12-4 and TRBJ2-1; the D is unclear. This CDR3 has 17 amino acids. With 5 bases removed from V and 5 bases from J, the gap between germline ends came to 22 bases. DNA of the CDR3: TGTGCCAGCAGTGTATTTCTGGGGAACGAAGTGAACAATGAGCAGTTCTTC. Its translation: CASSVFLGNEVNNEQFF.